Presented here are 18 T cell receptor beta chains from one specimen sequenced in a study of blood T cells in healthy people across ages. Alongside a J-beta primer mix, a sample-barcoded 5' primer served in a second PCR lasting about 6 to 12 cycles. MiXCR, applied by TCRdb to the 5' RACE reads, yields one record per CDR3 protein. The table has 1.5 million to 2 million distinct CDR3 sequences, 28% seen once. The sequenced sample was blood. These TCRs come from a woman under 40 in good health.

The chain couples TRBV3-1 to TRBJ2-4; 7 bases match TRBD2. The closer fit of TRBJ2-7 to the DNA end suggests the J call may be wrong. The CDR3 extends over 15 amino acids. Germline CDR1 and CDR2: LGHDT and YNNKEL (reference sequence). DNA for the CDR3: TGTGCCAGCAGCCATGGGCTAGCGGAAGCCTACGAGCAGTACTTC. Protein sequence: CASSHGLAEAYEQYF.

V and J are TRBV7-9 and TRBJ2-7; D uncertain. V was cut by 4 bases and J by 2 bases, with 12 bases left in between. Germline V gene data show CDR1 as SEHNR and CDR2 as FQNEAQ (reference sequence). The CDR3 length is 14 residues. In nucleotides, the CDR3 is TGTGCCAGCAGCTCCTGGACGAGAGCCTACGAGCAGTACTTC. Its translation is CASSSWTRAYEQYF.

The genes are TRBV20-1 and TRBJ2-3; D is uncertain. The CDR3 extends over 13 amino acids. Germline values: CDR1 DFQATT, CDR2 SNEGSKA (reference sequence). V was trimmed by 3 bases and J by 0 bases, leaving 7 bases between them. For the CDR3, the DNA is TGCAGTGCTAGGTGGCGGAGCACAGATACGCAGTATTTT. As protein: CSARWRSTDTQYF.

This clonotype was detected a few times. The chain links TRBV12-3 or TRBV12-4 to TRBJ2-5; weak D call: TRBD1 (6 bases). The DNA end is a closer match to TRBJ2-7, so the J assignment may be wrong. This CDR3 spans 13 amino acids. Here the CDR3 DNA reads TGTGCCAGCACAAACCGGGACAAATACGAGCAGTACTTC. This translates into CASTNRDKYEQYF.

In this sample, this clonotype turned up a few times. V usage is TRBV7-2 and J usage is TRBJ2-7; no definite D call. The last part of the DNA fits TRBJ2-5 better; the J call may be wrong. Per the germline V gene, CDR1 is SGHTA and CDR2 is FQGNSA. The length of the CDR3 is 15 residues. DNA of the CDR3: TGTGCCAGCAGCTCGCAGACGGTAGGGATTCAGACCCAGTACTTC. Its translation is CASSSQTVGIQTQYF.

This clonotype was observed many times. CDR3 coding DNA: TGTGCCAGCACCCCAGGCGGAGGAAGCACAGATACGCAGTATTTT. This encodes CASTPGGGSTDTQYF. The chain couples TRBV12-3 or TRBV12-4 to TRBJ2-3; possibly TRBD2 for D (5 bases). CDR3 length: 15 residues. Trimming took 7 bases from V and 0 from J, leaving 14 bases between them.

V gene TRBV20-1 combines with J gene TRBJ2-4; D is possibly TRBD1 (6 bases). The CDR3 contains 11 residues. Germline loops: CDR1 DFQATT, CDR2 SNEGSKA (reference sequence). Trimming pared 5 bases from V and 6 bases from J, leaving 8 bases between. CDR3 loop: CSAARGNIQYF. The DNA for the CDR3 is TGCAGTGCTGCCAGGGGAAACATTCAGTACTTC.

This chain links TRBV10-3 with TRBJ2-1, with a weak D call TRBD2 (7 bases). V lost 0 bases to trimming and J lost 6 bases, with 15 bases between them. The CDR3 length is 16 residues. CDR1 ENHRY and CDR2 SYGVKD come from the germline V gene. CDR3 in DNA: TGTGCCATCAGTGAGTCCCCGGGGGGCCTAAGCAATGAGCAGTTCTTC. Its translation: CAISESPGGLSNEQFF.

CDR3 sequence reads: CASSKTGGANTEAFF. DNA for the CDR3: TGTGCCAGTAGTAAGACAGGGGGCGCGAACACTGAAGCTTTCTTT. The chain recombines TRBV19 with TRBJ1-1, with TRBD1 matching over 10 bases. This CDR3 spans 15 amino acids. V was clipped by 4 bases and J by 1 base; unmatched bases: 3. Per germline, CDR1 LNHDA and CDR2 SQIVND (reference sequence).

This clonotype was seen at least ten times. V is TRBV20-1 and J is TRBJ2-5; 7 bases are shared with TRBD1. Per the germline V gene, CDR1 is DFQATT and CDR2 is SNEGSKA (reference sequence). The CDR3 length is 14 residues. CDR3 loop: CSVRGQGRVETQYF. In nucleotides, the CDR3 is TGCAGCGTTAGGGGGCAGGGAAGGGTCGAGACCCAGTACTTC.

This clonotype occurred a few times. The genes are TRBV30 and TRBJ1-2; D unclear. This CDR3 has 15 residues. V shed 0 bases and J shed 5 bases, with 16 bases lying between them. CDR1 is GTSNPN and CDR2 is SVGIG in the germline V gene (reference sequence). The DNA of the CDR3 is TGTGCCTGGAGTGTTAGGTTCAACGGGGAATATGGCTACACCTTC. It specifies CAWSVRFNGEYGYTF.

This clonotype has a count of ten or more. This chain links TRBV7-2 with TRBJ2-7; D remains unclear. Germline lookup yields CDR1 SGHTA and CDR2 FQGNSA. The V gene lost 1 base and the J gene lost 7 bases, with 8 bases spanning the gap. This CDR3 is 12 amino acids long. CDR3 in amino acids: CASSLDLGEQYF. CDR3 bases: TGTGCCAGCAGCTTAGATCTTGGGGAGCAGTACTTC.

This chain connects TRBV5-5 to TRBJ1-5, with a weak D call TRBD1 (5 bases). Germline CDR1 and CDR2: SGHKS and YYEKEE (reference sequence). Trimming removed 4 bases at V and 3 bases at J, with 11 bases between. The CDR3 runs 14 residues. CDR3 sequence (DNA): TGTGCCAGCAGCCTCGGGGCCAACAATCAGCCCCAGCATTTT. Translating it yields CASSLGANNQPQHF.

This rearrangement joins TRBV5-1 to TRBJ2-2; D may be TRBD2 (6 bases). Deletions cut 0 bases from V and 6 bases from J, with 12 bases between. CDR1 and CDR2 (germline): SGHRS, YFSETQ. CDR3 length equals 15 residues. CDR3 coding DNA: TGCGCCAGCAGCTTGGCGGGCGGGACGGCCGGGGAGCTGTTTTTT. Translation gives CASSLAGGTAGELFF.

The chain links TRBV12-3 or TRBV12-4 to TRBJ2-5; 10 bases match TRBD2. V lost 6 bases to trimming and J lost 4 bases; unmatched junction nucleotides: 8. The CDR3 sequence is 15 residues long. CDR3 nucleotide sequence: TGTGCCAGCAGCCTAATAGCGGGAGGCCGAGAGACCCAGTACTTC. Encoded protein: CASSLIAGGRETQYF.

The chain employs TRBV7-8 and TRBJ2-4; 7 bases are a match to TRBD1. This CDR3 is built from 16 residues. The V segment lost 0 bases and the J segment 5 bases; nucleotides outside the gene matches: 7. CDR1 is SGHVS, CDR2 FQNEAQ, per germline. The CDR3 protein is CASSLALSQGQNIQYF. The CDR3 DNA reads as TGTGCCAGCAGCTTAGCGCTGTCACAGGGGCAAAACATTCAGTACTTC.

This clonotype was recorded at least ten times. This chain connects TRBV5-4 to TRBJ2-1, with D perhaps TRBD2 (7 bases). This CDR3 has 16 amino acids. From germline, CDR1 is SGHNT and CDR2 YYREEE (reference sequence). V was clipped by 4 bases and J by 4 bases, with 18 bases between them. CDR3 nucleotide sequence: TGTGCCAGCAGCCCCCCGGGGGGCCGGGGTTACAATGAGCAGTTCTTC. Its protein product is CASSPPGGRGYNEQFF.

The chain employs TRBV7-2 and TRBJ2-7; TRBD1 matches at 9 bases. J gave up 7 bases and V 5 bases, and 9 bases lay outside the gene matches. Germline V gene sequence: CDR1 SGHTA, CDR2 FQGNSA. CDR3 length: 14 residues. Here the CDR3 DNA reads TGTGCCAGCAGCGCGGGACAGGGAATTAGGGAGCAGTACTTC. Translating gives CASSAGQGIREQYF.